The sequence of this TCR beta chain was determined in a study of T cells in Graves' hyperthyroidism and ophthalmopathy. Study as a whole: Before any treatment, at initial diagnosis, peripheral blood was collected. Study findings and constraints: From stable hyperthyroidism, ophthalmopathy was set apart by a 13 V-J model. Within blood appeared most thyroid clonotypes that had expanded above 0.001.

This sample holds PBMCs from roughly 10 ml fresh peripheral blood. This clonotype was counted many times. Its matching antigen is unknown. Regions amplified from RNA transcripts were the TCR beta CDR3 regions. TCR CDR3 regions were first amplified by RT-PCR with HTBI primers. Each CDR3 protein is one row after TCRdb ran MiXCR on the multiplex PCR reads. The repertoire holds roughly 500,000 distinct CDR3 sequences, with roughly 15% as singletons. This receptor was taken from a young woman with Graves' ophthalmopathy. Sequencing was done on a sample of blood.

The CDR3 loop reads CASSLIGGVYIQYF. In nucleotides, the CDR3 is TGTGCCAGCAGCTTAATAGGGGGCGTGTACATTCAGTACTTC. The chain couples TRBV7-2 to TRBJ2-4, with TRBD1 identical over 7 bases. The CDR3 sequence is 14 residues long. CDR1 and CDR2 (germline): SGHTA, FQGNSA. With 2 bases clipped from V and 8 bases from J, the junction kept 6 bases outside the gene matches.